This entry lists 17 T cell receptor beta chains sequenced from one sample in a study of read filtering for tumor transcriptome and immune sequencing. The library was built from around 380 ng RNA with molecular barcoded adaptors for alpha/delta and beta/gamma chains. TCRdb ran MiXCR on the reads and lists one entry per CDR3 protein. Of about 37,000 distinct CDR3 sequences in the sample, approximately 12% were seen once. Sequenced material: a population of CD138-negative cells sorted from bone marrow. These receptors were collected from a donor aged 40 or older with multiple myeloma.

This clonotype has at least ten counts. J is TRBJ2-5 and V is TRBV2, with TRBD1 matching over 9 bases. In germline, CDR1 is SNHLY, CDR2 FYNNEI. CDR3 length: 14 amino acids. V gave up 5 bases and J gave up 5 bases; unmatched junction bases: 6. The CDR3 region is CASSRDREWETQYF. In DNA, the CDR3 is TGTGCCAGCAGTCGGGACAGGGAATGGGAGACCCAGTACTTC.

The DNA for the CDR3 is TGTGCCAGCAGACCCCGGGACAAAAGCGGGGAGCTGTTTTTT. Translating gives CASRPRDKSGELFF. The gene calls are TRBV12-3 or TRBV12-4 and TRBJ2-2; possible D gene TRBD1, 6 bases. V lost 6 bases and J 7 bases, leaving 15 bases between the germline ends. The CDR3 is 14 amino acids.

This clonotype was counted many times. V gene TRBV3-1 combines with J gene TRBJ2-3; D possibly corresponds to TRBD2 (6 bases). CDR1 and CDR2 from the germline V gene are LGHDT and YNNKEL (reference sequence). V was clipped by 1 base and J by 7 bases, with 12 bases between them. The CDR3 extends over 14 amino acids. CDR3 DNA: TGTGCCAGCAGCCAAGCCGGGGGTAGGAATACGCAGTATTTT. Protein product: CASSQAGGRNTQYF.

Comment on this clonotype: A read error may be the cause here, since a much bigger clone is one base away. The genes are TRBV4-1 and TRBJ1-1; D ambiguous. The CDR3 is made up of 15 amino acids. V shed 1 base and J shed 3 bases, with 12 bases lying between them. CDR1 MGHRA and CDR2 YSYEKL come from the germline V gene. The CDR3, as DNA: TGCGCCAGCAGCCAAGGGGCACAGATGGACACTGAAGCTTTCTTT. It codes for CASSQGAQMDTEAFF.

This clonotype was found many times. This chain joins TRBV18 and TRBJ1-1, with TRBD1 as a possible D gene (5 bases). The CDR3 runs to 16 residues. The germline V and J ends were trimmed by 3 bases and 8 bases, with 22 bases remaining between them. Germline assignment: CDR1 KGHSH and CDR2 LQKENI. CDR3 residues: CASSPGRGIYGKEAFF. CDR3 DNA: TGTGCCAGCTCACCGGGGAGGGGCATATATGGGAAAGAAGCTTTCTTT.

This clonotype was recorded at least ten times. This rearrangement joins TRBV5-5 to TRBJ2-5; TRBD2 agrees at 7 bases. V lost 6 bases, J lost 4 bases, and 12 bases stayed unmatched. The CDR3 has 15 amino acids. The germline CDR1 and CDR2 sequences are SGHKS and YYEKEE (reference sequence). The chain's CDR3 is CASTPGSGVLETQYF. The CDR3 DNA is TGTGCCAGCACCCCGGGGAGCGGGGTCCTAGAGACCCAGTACTTC.

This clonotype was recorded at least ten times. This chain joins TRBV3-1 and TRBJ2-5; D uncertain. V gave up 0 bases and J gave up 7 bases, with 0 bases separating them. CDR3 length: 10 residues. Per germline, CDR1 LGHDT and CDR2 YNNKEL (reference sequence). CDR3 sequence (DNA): TGTGCCAGCAGCCAAGAGACCCAGTACTTC. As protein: CASSQETQYF.

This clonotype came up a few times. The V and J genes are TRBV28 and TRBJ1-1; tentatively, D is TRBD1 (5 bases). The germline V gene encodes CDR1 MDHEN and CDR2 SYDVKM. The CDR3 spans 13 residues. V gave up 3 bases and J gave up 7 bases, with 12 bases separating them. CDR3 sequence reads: CASSFYRGGEAFF. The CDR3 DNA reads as TGTGCCAGCAGTTTTTATCGGGGCGGTGAAGCTTTCTTT.

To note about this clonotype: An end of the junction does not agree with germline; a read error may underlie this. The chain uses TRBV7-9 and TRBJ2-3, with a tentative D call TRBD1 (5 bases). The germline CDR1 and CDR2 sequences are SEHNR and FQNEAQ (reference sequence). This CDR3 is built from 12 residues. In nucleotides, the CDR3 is TGTGCCGGCAGCTTGACAGTAGATACGCAGTATTTT. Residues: CAGSLTVDTQYF.

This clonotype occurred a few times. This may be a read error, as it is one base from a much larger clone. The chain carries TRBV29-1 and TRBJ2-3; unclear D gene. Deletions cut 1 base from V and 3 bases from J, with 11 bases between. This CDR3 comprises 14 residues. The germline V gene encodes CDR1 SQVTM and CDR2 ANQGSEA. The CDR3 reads CSVEGADGTDTQYF. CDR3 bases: TGCAGCGTTGAAGGGGCGGACGGTACAGATACGCAGTATTTT.

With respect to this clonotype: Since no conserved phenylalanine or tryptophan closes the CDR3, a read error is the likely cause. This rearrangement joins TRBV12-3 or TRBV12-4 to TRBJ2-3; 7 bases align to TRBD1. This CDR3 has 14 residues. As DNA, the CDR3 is TGCGCCAGCAACCCGACGACAGGGCCGGATACGCAGTATGTT. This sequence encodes CASNPTTGPDTQYV.

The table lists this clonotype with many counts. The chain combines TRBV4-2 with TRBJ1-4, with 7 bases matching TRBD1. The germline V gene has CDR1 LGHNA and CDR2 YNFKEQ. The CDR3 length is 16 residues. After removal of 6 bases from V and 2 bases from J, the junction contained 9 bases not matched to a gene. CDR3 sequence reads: CASSEDRATTNEKLFF. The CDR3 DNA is TGTGCCAGCAGTGAAGACAGGGCGACTACTAATGAAAAACTGTTTTTT.

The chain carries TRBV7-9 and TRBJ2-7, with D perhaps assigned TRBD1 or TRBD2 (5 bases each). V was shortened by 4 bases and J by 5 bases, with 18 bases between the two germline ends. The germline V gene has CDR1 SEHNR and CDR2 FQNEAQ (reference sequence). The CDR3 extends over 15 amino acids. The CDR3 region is CASSSRQRRIDEQYF. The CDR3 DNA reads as TGTGCCAGCAGCTCAAGACAGAGGAGGATTGACGAGCAGTACTTC.

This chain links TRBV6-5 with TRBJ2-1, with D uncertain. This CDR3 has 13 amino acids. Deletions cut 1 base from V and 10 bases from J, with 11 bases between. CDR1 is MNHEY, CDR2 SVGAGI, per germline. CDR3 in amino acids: CASSYCENNEQFF. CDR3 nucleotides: TGTGCCAGCAGTTACTGCGAGAATAACGAGCAGTTCTTC.

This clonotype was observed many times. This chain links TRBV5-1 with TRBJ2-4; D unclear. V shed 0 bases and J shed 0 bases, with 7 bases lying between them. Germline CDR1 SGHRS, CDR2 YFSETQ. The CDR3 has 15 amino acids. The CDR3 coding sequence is TGCGCCAGCAGCTTGGCGCCCGTAGCCAAAAACATTCAGTACTTC. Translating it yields CASSLAPVAKNIQYF.

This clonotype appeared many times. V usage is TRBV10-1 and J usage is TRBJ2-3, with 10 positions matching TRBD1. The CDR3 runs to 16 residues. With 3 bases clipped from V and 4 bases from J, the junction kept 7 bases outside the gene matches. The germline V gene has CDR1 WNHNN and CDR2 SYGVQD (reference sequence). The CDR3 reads CASSEIGGTGADTQYF. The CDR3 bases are TGCGCCAGCAGTGAAATCGGCGGGACAGGGGCAGATACGCAGTATTTT.

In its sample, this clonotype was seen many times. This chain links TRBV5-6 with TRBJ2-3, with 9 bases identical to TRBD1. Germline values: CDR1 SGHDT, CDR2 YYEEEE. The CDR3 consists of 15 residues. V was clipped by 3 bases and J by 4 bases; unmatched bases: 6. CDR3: CASSYDRGKADTQYF. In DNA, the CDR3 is TGTGCCAGCAGCTATGACAGGGGGAAGGCAGATACGCAGTATTTT.